This record covers a single T cell receptor (beta chain). Profiling of TCR beta VDJ combinations and CDR3 sequences used genomic DNA as template. MiXCR was run by TCRdb on the reads, yielding one entry per CDR3 protein. Among tens of thousands of distinct CDR3 sequences listed, roughly two thirds were seen once. The sample is drawn from a study of CD8+CD57+ T cells in acquired aplastic anemia. Study overall: Isolated CD4+ and CD8+ cells, once sorted, yielded DNA averaging around 3 ug.

An expansion of CD8+CD57+ cells by flow cytometry had been shown in patients chosen for sequencing. Therapy had not been given to patients before blood sampling. The CDR3 consists of 12 residues. V was clipped by 4 bases and J by 7 bases; unmatched bases: 4. Germline CDR1 reads SQVTM; CDR2 reads ANQGSEA. The sequenced sample consisted of sorted CD4+, CD8+, or CD8+CD57+ T cells (not recorded which) from PBMCs. This chain joins TRBV29-1 and TRBJ2-1; TRBD2 matches at 7 bases. The TCR originated in a human donor with aplastic anemia. This CDR3 reads CSVGEGRNEQFF. Here the CDR3 DNA reads TGCAGCGTTGGGGAGGGGCGGAATGAGCAGTTCTTC.